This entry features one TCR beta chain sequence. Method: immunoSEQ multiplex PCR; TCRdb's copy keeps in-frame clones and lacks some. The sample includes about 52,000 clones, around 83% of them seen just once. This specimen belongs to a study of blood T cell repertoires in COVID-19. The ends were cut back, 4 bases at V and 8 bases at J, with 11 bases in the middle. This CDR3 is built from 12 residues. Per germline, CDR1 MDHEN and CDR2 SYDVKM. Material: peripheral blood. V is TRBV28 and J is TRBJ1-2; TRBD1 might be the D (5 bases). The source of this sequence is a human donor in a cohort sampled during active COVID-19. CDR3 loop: CASSSRGPGYTF. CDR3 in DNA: TGTGCCAGCAGTTCTAGGGGTCCCGGCTACACCTTC.